The clone carrying this T cell receptor (beta chain) was detected ten times or more. Amplification targeted TCR beta CDR3 regions from RNA transcripts. Carried out on the TCR CDR3, a first-round RT-PCR used the HTBI primer set. From the multiplex PCR reads, TCRdb called clonotypes with MiXCR, one entry per CDR3 protein. The data contain 150,000 or so distinct CDR3 sequences, less than 10% of them seen just once; the ten biggest clones take up around 21%. The sample belongs to a study of T cells in Graves' hyperthyroidism and ophthalmopathy. Per germline, CDR1 MDHEN and CDR2 SYDVKM. Trimming took off 5 bases at V and 9 bases at J, with 14 bases between the two ends. CDR3 size: 13 residues.

Sequenced material: blood. The chain couples TRBV28 to TRBJ1-5; weak D call: TRBD1 (6 bases). This receptor was taken from a woman aged 18-29 years with Graves' hyperthyroidism that later progressed to Graves' ophthalmopathy. The CDR3 reads CASSPGAEVPQHF. CDR3 sequence (DNA): TGTGCCAGCAGTCCGGGGGCGGAGGTGCCCCAGCATTTT. Using reference TRBV28 and TRBJ1-5 for the parts outside the CDR3, the full variable domain is DVKVTQSSRYLVKRTGEKVFLECVQDMDHENMFWYRQDPGLGLRLIYFSYDVKMKEKGDIPEGYSVSREKKERFSLILESASTNQTSMYLCASSPGAEVPQHFGDGTRLSIL.